Each of the 10 T cell receptor beta chains below was sequenced from the same sample in a study of glioma-infiltrating T cells. TCR alpha and beta CDR3 regions were amplified from RNA using iRepertoire nested multiplex PCR. TCRdb reprocessed the multiplex PCR reads with MiXCR, giving one entry per CDR3 protein. This table holds about 130,000 distinct CDR3 sequences, more than 20% found once. The sequenced sample consisted of glioma tissue, nonneoplastic brain tissue, or PBMCs (not recorded which). Receptors originate from a human donor with low-grade glioma or glioblastoma, undergoing nonglioma brain surgery, or in good health (not recorded which).

Ten or more counts support this clonotype. The junction departs from germline at one end; a sequencing error may be responsible. J is TRBJ2-5 and V is TRBV2; 8 positions match TRBD2. The CDR3 has 15 residues. Germline loops: CDR1 SNHLY, CDR2 FYNNEI. CDR3 protein: CASSESSGFQGTQYF. The CDR3 DNA sequence: TGTGCCAGCAGTGAATCTAGCGGGTTTCAAGGGACCCAGTACTTC.

At least ten counts were recorded for this clonotype. A read error may be the cause here, since a much bigger clone is one base away. The chain has TRBV15 and TRBJ1-2; D uncertain. Trimming removed 5 bases at V and 3 bases at J, with 22 bases between. Germline CDR1 reads LNHNV; CDR2 reads YYDKDF (reference sequence). This CDR3 spans 17 amino acids. CDR3 sequence (DNA): TGTGCCACCAGCCCGACCCCCCGTAGAGGCAATTACTATGGCTACACCTTC. As protein: CATSPTPRRGNYYGYTF.

There are many counts of this clonotype. The J gene is TRBJ2-1, the V gene TRBV6-1, with a possible D match to TRBD1 (6 bases). CDR1 MNHNS and CDR2 SASEGT come from the germline V gene. V was cut by 7 bases and J by 6 bases, with 22 bases left in between. The CDR3 sequence is 16 residues long. The CDR3 region has the DNA TGTGCCAGCACATACGAAGGGGGTTTCGGGGCCAATGAGCAGTTCTTC. Its protein product is CASTYEGGFGANEQFF.

The sample holds many counts of this clonotype. The chain combines TRBV27 with TRBJ2-2; a possible D gene is TRBD2 (5 bases). Trimming took 9 bases from V and 4 from J, leaving 15 bases between them. Germline CDR1 reads MNHEY; CDR2 reads SMNVEV (reference sequence). The CDR3 is 14 amino acids. The chain's CDR3 is CASRLTSSTGELFF. The CDR3 nucleotides are TGTGCCAGTAGACTAACCTCAAGCACCGGGGAGCTGTTTTTT.

On this clonotype: This may come from a read error, since a much larger clone is one base off. V is TRBV2 and J is TRBJ1-1; TRBD1 agrees at 7 bases. Unmatched junction bases numbered 11, after V lost 6 bases and J lost 4 bases. CDR3 length equals 15 residues. Per the germline V gene, CDR1 is SNHLY and CDR2 is FYNNEI. This chain's CDR3 is CASSGNDRAGTEAFF. CDR3 nucleotides: TGTGCCAGCAGCGGGAACGACAGGGCTGGCACTGAAGCTTTCTTT.

This clonotype was detected many times. The V call is TRBV29-1, the J call TRBJ2-5; D uncertain. The germline gives CDR1 SQVTM, CDR2 ANQGSEA. The CDR3 is 12 amino acids. The V end lost 6 bases, the J end lost 3 bases, and 11 bases lay between the germline ends. The CDR3 loop is CSVGAIEETQYF. Written as DNA, the CDR3 is TGCAGCGTAGGCGCCATAGAAGAGACCCAGTACTTC.

On this clonotype: Being one base from a much bigger clone, this may be a read error. The rearrangement joins TRBV19 to TRBJ2-7, with D uncertain. Germline V gene lookup returns CDR1 LNHDA and CDR2 SQIVND (reference sequence). Trimming stripped 7 bases from V and 3 bases from J, with 13 bases between. The CDR3 is 13 amino acids. The CDR3, as DNA: TGTGCCAGTAACCCTGGCAGGAACTACGAGCAGTACTTC. It yields the protein CASNPGRNYEQYF. The full variable domain, in which reference TRBV19 and TRBJ2-7 provide the parts outside the CDR3, is DGGITQSPKYLFRKEGQNVTLSCEQNLNHDAMYWYRQDPGQGLRLIYYSQIVNDFQKGDIAEGYSVSREKKESFPLTVTSAQKNPTAFYLCASNPGRNYEQYFGPGTRLTVT.

About this clonotype itself: A much more abundant neighbour one base away suggests this may be a read error. This chain connects TRBV12-3 or TRBV12-4 to TRBJ2-1; possible D gene TRBD2, 5 bases. The CDR3 consists of 17 residues. V shed 0 bases and J shed 8 bases, with 20 bases lying between them. CDR3 in amino acids: CASSLADPPGNGDEQFF. The CDR3 DNA reads as TGTGCCAGCAGTTTAGCTGATCCCCCGGGAAATGGCGATGAGCAGTTCTTC.

This clonotype occurred many times. The chain carries TRBV7-2 and TRBJ2-1, with 7 bases identical to TRBD2. The V and J ends lost 3 bases and 4 bases, in that order; junction bases with no gene match: 9. Germline-derived CDR1 and CDR2 are SGHTA and FQGNSA. The CDR3 is 16 amino acids. CDR3 residues: CASSFLGSGVYNEQFF. CDR3 sequence (DNA): TGTGCCAGCAGCTTCCTTGGGAGCGGGGTTTACAATGAGCAGTTCTTC.

At least ten counts were recorded for this clonotype. This chain links TRBV7-2 with TRBJ2-5; weak D call: TRBD2 (6 bases). CDR1 is SGHTA and CDR2 is FQGNSA in the germline V gene. V was clipped by 3 bases and J by 3 bases, with 14 bases between them. The CDR3 is 15 residues long. In nucleotides, the CDR3 is TGTGCCAGCAGCTTCAATAGCGGACTAAAAGAGACCCAGTACTTC. Translating it yields CASSFNSGLKETQYF.